These T cell receptor beta chains were read from a single sample in a study of cytomegalovirus exposure and HLA in healthy donors. This table comes from immunoSEQ multiplex PCR, and its TCRdb copy is limited to in-frame clones, with some not included. The table records 100,000 to 150,000 clones, over 65% of them present only once. Sequencing was done on a sample of PBMCs. These receptors came from a man aged 25-40 years in good health and CMV-seronegative. Each CDR3 is given with its conserved first and last residue. A D gene is named only where the DNA matches it firmly. Size is omitted from some rows. Given values are once, few, many or a class for expanded clones.

CDR3	DNA	size	length	V	J	D
CASSLVQATNEKLFF	TGTGCCAGCAGTTTAGTCCAGGCAACTAATGAAAAACTGTTTTTT	-	15	TRBV27	TRBJ1-4	-
CASSGWDKNTEAFF	TGCGCCAGCAGCGGCTGGGACAAGAACACTGAAGCTTTCTTT	-	14	TRBV5-1	TRBJ1-1	-
CASSAGQGSEKLFF	TGTGCCAGCAGCGCGGGACAGGGGAGTGAAAAACTGTTTTTT	-	14	TRBV11-2	TRBJ1-4	TRBD1
CASSQAAGGQETQYF	TGTGCCAGCAGCCAAGCTGCGGGGGGGCAGGAGACCCAGTACTTC	-	15	TRBV4-2	TRBJ2-5	TRBD2
CASSFGTGASYEQYF	TGTGCCAGCAGCTTTGGAACAGGGGCATCCTACGAGCAGTACTTC	-	15	TRBV7-8	TRBJ2-7	TRBD1
CASSLGGQGPDTQYF	TGTGCCAGCAGCTTAGGTGGACAGGGGCCAGATACGCAGTATTTT	-	15	TRBV7-2	TRBJ2-3	TRBD1
CASREGTAHLYNEQFF	TGTGCCAGCAGGGAAGGGACAGCTCATCTTTACAATGAGCAGTTCTTC	once	16	TRBV6-1	TRBJ2-1	TRBD1
CASSSATGTSGNNEQFF	TGTGCCAGCAGCTCCGCAACCGGGACTAGCGGCAACAATGAGCAGTTCTTC	-	17	TRBV5-4	TRBJ2-1	TRBD2
CASSRDGGDYNEQFF	TGTGCCAGCAGTAGAGACGGAGGGGATTACAATGAGCAGTTCTTC	-	15	TRBV9	TRBJ2-1	-
CATGTGFYEQYF	TGTGCCACGGGGACAGGGTTTTACGAGCAGTACTTC	-	12	TRBV10-3	TRBJ2-7	TRBD1
CASRSGTGNQPQHF	TGTGCCAGCAGATCCGGGACAGGGAATCAGCCCCAGCATTTT	-	14	TRBV28	TRBJ1-5	TRBD1
CASSGESSGNTIYF	TGTGCCAGCAGTGGGGAGAGCTCTGGAAACACCATATATTTT	-	14	TRBV6-1	TRBJ1-3	-
CASSRPGQGQSAFF	TGTGCCAGCAGTCGTCCGGGGCAGGGGCAATCAGCTTTCTTT	-	14	TRBV7-9	TRBJ1-1	-
CASSLDGAGELAKNIQYF	TGTGCCAGCAGCTTAGATGGGGCGGGAGAGCTAGCCAAAAACATTCAGTACTTC	-	18	TRBV7-9	TRBJ2-4	TRBD2
CASSEKQETQYF	TGTGCCAGCTCCGAGAAACAAGAGACCCAGTACTTC	-	12	TRBV28	TRBJ2-5	-
CASSQAWGGTPELFF	TGTGCCAGCAGCCAAGCTTGGGGGGGGACGCCCGAGCTGTTTTTT	-	15	TRBV4-2	TRBJ2-2	TRBD2
CATSFREEETQYF	TGTGCCACCAGCTTCCGGGAGGAAGAGACCCAGTACTTC	-	13	TRBV15	TRBJ2-5	TRBD2
CASSSLLNTEAFF	TGTGCCAGCAGTTCCCTTTTGAACACTGAAGCTTTCTTT	-	13	TRBV6-6	TRBJ1-1	-
CASSDRAGTNYGYTF	TGTGCCAGCAGTGACAGGGCAGGGACTAACTATGGCTACACCTTC	-	15	TRBV6-4	TRBJ1-2	-
CASSLRDRMNTGELFF	TGTGCCAGTAGTCTTCGGGACAGGATGAACACCGGGGAGCTGTTTTTT	once	16	TRBV19	TRBJ2-2	TRBD1
CSVPGQGFYGYTF	TGCAGCGTTCCCGGACAGGGGTTCTATGGCTACACCTTC	-	13	TRBV29-1	TRBJ1-2	TRBD1
CASSQGTGVAEKLFF	TGCGCCAGCAGCCAAGGGACAGGGGTTGCGGAAAAACTGTTTTTT	-	15	TRBV4-3	TRBJ1-4	TRBD1
CASSPTGVEQYF	TGTGCCAGCAGTCCGACAGGGGTCGAGCAGTACTTC	-	12	TRBV7-6	TRBJ2-7	TRBD1
CASSQGLYLDTQYF	TGTGCCAGCAGCCAAGGCCTATACCTGGATACGCAGTATTTT	once	14	TRBV14	TRBJ2-3	-
CASSYRGHGYTF	TGTGCCAGCAGTTACAGGGGGCATGGCTACACCTTC	-	12	TRBV6-5	TRBJ1-2	TRBD1